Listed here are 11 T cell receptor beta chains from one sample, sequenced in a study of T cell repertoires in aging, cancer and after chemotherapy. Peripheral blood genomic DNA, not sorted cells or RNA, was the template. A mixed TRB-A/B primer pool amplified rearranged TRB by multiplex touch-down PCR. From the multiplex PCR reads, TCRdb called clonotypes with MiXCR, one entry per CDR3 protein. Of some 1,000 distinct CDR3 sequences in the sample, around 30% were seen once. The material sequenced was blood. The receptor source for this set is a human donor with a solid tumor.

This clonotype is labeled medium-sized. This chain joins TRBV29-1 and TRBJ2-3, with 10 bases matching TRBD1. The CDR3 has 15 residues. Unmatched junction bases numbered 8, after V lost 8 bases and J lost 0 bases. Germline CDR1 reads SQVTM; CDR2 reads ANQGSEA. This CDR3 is CSYRQGAASTDTQYF. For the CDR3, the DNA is TGCAGCTATCGACAGGGGGCCGCTAGCACAGATACGCAGTATTTT.

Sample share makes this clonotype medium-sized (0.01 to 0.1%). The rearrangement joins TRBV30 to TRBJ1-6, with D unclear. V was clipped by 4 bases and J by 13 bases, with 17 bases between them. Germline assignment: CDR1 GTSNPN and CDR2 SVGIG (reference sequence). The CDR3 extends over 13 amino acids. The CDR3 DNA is TGTGCCTGGACCTCTAGGGATGGGAGCCCCCTCCACTTT. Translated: CAWTSRDGSPLHF.

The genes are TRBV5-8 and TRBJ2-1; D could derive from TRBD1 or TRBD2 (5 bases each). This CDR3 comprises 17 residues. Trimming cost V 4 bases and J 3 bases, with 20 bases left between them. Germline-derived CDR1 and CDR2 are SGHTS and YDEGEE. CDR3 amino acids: CASSATAGTPNYNEQFF. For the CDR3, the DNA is TGTGCCAGCAGCGCAACAGCCGGGACGCCAAACTACAATGAGCAGTTCTTC.

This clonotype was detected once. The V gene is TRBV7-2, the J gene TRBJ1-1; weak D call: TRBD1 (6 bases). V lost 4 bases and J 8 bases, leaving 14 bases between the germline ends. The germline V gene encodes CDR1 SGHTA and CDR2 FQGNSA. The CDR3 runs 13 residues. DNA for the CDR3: TGTGCCAGCAGCTCTGCAGGGGTGGGAGAAGCTTTCTTT. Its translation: CASSSAGVGEAFF.

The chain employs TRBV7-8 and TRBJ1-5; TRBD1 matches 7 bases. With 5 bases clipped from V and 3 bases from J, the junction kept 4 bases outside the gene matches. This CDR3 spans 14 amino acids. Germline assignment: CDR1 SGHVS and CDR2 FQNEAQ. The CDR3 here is CASSTTGVNQPQHF. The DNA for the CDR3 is TGTGCCAGCAGCACTACAGGGGTCAATCAGCCCCAGCATTTT.

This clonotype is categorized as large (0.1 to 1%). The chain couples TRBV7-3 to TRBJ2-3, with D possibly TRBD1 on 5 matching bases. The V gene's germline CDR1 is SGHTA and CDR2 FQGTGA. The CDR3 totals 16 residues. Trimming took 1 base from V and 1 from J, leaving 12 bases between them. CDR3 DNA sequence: TGTGCCAGCAGCTTAATGGCAGGGCATGGCACAGATACGCAGTATTTT. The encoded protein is CASSLMAGHGTDTQYF.

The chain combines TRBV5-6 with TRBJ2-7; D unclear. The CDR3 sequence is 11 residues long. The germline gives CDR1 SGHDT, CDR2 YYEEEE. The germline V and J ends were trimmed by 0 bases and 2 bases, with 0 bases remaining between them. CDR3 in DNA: TGTGCCAGCAGCTTGGCCTACGAGCAGTACTTC. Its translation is CASSLAYEQYF.

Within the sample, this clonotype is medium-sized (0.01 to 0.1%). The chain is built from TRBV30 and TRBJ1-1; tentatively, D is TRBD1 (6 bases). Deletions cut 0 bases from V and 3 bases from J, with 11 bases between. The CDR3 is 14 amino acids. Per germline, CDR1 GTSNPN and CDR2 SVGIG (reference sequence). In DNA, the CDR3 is TGTGCCTGGAGTGTATGGGGGCAAGACACTGAAGCTTTCTTT. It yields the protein CAWSVWGQDTEAFF.

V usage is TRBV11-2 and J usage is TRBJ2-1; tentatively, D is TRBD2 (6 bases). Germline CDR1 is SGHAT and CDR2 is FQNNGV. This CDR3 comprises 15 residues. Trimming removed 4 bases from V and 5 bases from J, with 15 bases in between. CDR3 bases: TGTGCCAGCAGCTCGGCGGCGGGGACTCACAATGAGCAGTTCTTC. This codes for CASSSAAGTHNEQFF.

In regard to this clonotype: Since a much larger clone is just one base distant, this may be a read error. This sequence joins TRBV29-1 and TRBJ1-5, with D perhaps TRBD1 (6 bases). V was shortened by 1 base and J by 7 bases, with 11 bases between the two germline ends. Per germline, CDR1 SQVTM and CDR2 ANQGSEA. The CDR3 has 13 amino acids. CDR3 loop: CSVEGKGGQPQHF. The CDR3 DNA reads TGCAGCGTTGAAGGGAAGGGGGGGCAGCCCCAGCATTTT.

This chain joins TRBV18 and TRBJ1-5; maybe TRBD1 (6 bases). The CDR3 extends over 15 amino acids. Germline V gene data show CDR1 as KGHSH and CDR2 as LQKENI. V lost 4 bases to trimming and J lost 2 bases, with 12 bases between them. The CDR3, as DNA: TGTGCCAGCTCACTTCAGGGGAGAGGCAATCAGCCCCAGCATTTT. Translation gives CASSLQGRGNQPQHF.